This T cell receptor (beta chain) was retrieved from a study of OX40 agonist ivuxolimab in advanced cancers. Patients were ruled out by autoimmune disease history or systemic immunosuppression. Assay: immunoSEQ multiplex PCR; the TCRdb copy retains only in-frame clones and omits some. The sample contains 55,000 to 75,000 clones, around 81% of which appear only once. The receptor was isolated from an adult with an advanced solid tumor such as melanoma, head and neck, liver or kidney cancer. This specimen consisted of CD4+ or CD8+ T cells sorted from blood, obtained in a trial of the OX40 agonist ivuxolimab.

CDR3 protein: CASSLTPWDTEAFF. The CDR3 nucleotides read TGCGCCAGCAGCTTAACCCCGTGGGACACTGAAGCTTTCTTT. The rearrangement joins TRBV5-1 to TRBJ1-1; D is undetermined. The CDR3 has 14 amino acids. CDR1 and CDR2 (germline): SGHRS, YFSETQ. V dropped 2 bases and J dropped 3 bases, with 11 bases sitting between them.